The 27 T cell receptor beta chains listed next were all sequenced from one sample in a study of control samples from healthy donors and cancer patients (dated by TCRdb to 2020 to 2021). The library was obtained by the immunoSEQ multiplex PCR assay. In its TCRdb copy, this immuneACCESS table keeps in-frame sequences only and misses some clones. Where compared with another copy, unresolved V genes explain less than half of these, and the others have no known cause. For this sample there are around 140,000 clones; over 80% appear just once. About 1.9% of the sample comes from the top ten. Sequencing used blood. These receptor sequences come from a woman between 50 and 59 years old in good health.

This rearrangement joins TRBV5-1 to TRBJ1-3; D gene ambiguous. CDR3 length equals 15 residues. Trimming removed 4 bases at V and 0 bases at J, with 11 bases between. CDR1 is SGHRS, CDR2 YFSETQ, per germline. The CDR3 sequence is CASSAADGSGNTIYF. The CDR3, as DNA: TGCGCCAGCAGCGCTGCGGACGGCTCTGGAAACACCATATATTTT.

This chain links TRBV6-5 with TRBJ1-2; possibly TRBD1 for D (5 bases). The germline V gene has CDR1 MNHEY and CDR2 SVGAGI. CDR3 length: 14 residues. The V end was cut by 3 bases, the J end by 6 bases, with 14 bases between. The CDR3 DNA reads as TGTGCCAGCAGTTATAAGAGGACAAGTCATGGCTACACCTTC. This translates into CASSYKRTSHGYTF.

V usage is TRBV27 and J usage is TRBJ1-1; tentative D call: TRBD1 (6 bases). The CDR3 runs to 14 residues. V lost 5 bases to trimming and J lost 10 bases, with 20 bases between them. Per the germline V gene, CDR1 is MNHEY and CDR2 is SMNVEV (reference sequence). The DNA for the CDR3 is TGTGCCAGCAGTCCACTGACGGGGGGGGGCCCAGCTTTCTTT. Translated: CASSPLTGGGPAFF.

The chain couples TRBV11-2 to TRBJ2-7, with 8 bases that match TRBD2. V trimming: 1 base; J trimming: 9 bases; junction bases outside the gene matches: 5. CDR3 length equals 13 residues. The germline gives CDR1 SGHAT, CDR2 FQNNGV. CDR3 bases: TGTGCCAGCAGCTTAGTCGGAGCGGGAGTGCAGTACTTC. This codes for CASSLVGAGVQYF. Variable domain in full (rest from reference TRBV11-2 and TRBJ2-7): EAGVAQSPRYKIIEKRQSVAFWCNPISGHATLYWYQQILGQGPKLLIQFQNNGVVDDSQLPKDRFSAERLKGVDSTLKIQPAKLEDSAVYLCASSLVGAGVQYFGPGTRLTVT.

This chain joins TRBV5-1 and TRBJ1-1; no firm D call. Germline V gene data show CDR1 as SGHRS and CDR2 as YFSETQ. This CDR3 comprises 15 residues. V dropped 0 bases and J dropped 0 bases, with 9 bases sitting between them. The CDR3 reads CASSLVPDLNTEAFF. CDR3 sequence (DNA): TGCGCCAGCAGCTTGGTTCCGGACCTGAACACTGAAGCTTTCTTT.

The CDR3: CASSDFHRTTVWADTQYF. The CDR3 DNA follows: TGTGCCAGCAGTGATTTCCATAGGACTACGGTTTGGGCAGATACGCAGTATTTT. J is TRBJ2-3 and V is TRBV6-1; D perhaps matches TRBD2 (6 bases). The CDR3 runs to 18 residues. CDR1 is MNHNS, CDR2 SASEGT, per germline. V lost 3 bases and J lost 4, with 23 bases in between.

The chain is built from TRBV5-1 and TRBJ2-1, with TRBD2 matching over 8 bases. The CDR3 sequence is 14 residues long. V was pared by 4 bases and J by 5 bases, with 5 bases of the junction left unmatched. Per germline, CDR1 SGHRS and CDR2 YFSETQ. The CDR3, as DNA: TGCGCCAGCAGCGATACTAGCGGTCACAATGAGCAGTTCTTC. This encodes CASSDTSGHNEQFF.

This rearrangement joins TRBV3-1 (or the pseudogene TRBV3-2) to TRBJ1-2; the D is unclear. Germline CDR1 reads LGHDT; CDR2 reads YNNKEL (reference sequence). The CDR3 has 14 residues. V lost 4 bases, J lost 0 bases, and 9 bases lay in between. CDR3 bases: TGTGCCAGCAGCCGGGCAGGTACTAACTATGGCTACACCTTC. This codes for CASSRAGTNYGYTF.

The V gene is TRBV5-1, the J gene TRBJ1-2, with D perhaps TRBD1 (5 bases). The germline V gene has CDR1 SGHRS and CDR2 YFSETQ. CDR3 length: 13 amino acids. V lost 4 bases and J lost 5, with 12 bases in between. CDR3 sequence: CASSQGGTYGYTF. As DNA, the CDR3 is TGCGCCAGCAGCCAGGGAGGAACGTATGGCTACACCTTC.

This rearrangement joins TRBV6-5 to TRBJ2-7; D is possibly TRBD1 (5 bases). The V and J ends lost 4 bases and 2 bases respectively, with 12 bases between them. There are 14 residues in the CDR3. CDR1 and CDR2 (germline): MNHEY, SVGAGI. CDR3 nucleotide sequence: TGTGCCAGCAGTTCCCCAGGGATACCCTACGAGCAGTACTTC. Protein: CASSSPGIPYEQYF.

CDR3 bases: TGTGCCAGTAGTCCCCCGGGTTCCTACAATGAGCAGTTCTTC. Translation gives CASSPPGSYNEQFF. The J gene is TRBJ2-1, the V gene TRBV19; no reliable D call. The CDR3 length is 14 residues. The germline CDR1 and CDR2 sequences are LNHDA and SQIVND (reference sequence). V was pared by 5 bases and J by 1 base, with 9 bases between.

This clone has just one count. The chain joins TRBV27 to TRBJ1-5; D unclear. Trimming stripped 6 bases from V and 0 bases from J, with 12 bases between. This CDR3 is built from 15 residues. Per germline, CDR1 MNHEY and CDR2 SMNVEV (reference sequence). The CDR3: CASSPNGDSNQPQHF. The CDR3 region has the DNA TGTGCCAGCAGCCCAAATGGGGATAGCAATCAGCCCCAGCATTTT.

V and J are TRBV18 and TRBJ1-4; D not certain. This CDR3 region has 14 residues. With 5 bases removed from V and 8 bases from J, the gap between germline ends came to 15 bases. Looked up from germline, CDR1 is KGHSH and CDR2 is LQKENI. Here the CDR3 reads CASSRRAVREKLFF. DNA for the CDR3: TGTGCCAGCTCAAGGCGGGCCGTCAGGGAAAAACTGTTTTTT.

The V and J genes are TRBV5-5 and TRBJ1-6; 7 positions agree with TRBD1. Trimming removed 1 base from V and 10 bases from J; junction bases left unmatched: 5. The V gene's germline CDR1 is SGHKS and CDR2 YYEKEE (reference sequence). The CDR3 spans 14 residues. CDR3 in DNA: TGTGCCAGCAGCTTGAGACAGGGCGGATCACCCCTCCACTTT. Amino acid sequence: CASSLRQGGSPLHF. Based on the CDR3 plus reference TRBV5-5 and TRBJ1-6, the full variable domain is DAGVTQSPTHLIKTRGQQVTLRCSPISGHKSVSWYQQVLGQGPQFIFQYYEKEERGRGNFPDRFSARQFPNYSSELNVNALLLGDSALYLCASSLRQGGSPLHFGNGTRLTVT.

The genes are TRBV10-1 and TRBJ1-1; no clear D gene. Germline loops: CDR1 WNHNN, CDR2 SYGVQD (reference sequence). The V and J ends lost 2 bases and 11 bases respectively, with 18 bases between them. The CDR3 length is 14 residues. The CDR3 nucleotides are TGCGCCAGCAGTGAGCCTCCCACGACACGAGGGGCTTTCTTT. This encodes CASSEPPTTRGAFF.

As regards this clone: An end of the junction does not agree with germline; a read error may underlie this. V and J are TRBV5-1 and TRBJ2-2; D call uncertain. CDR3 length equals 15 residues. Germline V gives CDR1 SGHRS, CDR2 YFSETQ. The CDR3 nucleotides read TGCGCCAGCAGCTTACCAACACCGAACACCAGGGAGCTGTTTTTT. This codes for CASSLPTPNTRELFF. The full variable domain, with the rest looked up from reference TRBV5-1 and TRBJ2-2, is KAGVTQTPRYLIKTRGQQVTLSCSPISGHRSVSWYQQTPGQGLQFLFEYFSETQRNKGNFPGRFSGRQFSNSRSEMNVSTLELGDSALYLCASSLPTPNTRELFFGEGSRLTVL.

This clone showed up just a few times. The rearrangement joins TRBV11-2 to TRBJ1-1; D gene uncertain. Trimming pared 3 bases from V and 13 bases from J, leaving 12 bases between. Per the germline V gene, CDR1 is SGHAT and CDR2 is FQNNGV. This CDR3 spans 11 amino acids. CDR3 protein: CASSFRAGFFF. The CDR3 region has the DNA TGTGCCAGCAGCTTTAGGGCCGGTTTTTTCTTT.

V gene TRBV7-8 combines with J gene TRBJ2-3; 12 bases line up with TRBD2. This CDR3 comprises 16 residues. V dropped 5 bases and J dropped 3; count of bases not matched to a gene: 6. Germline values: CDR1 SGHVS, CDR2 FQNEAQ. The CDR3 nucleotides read TGTGCCAGCAGCCCCAGGACTAGCGGGAATACAGATACGCAGTATTTT. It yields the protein CASSPRTSGNTDTQYF.

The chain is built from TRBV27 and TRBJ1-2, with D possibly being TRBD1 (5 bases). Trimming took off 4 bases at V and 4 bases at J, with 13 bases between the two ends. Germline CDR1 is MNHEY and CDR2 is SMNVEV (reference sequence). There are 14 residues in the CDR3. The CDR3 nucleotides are TGTGCCAGCAGTTCCTGGGGGGGTAGCTATGGCTACACCTTC. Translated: CASSSWGGSYGYTF.

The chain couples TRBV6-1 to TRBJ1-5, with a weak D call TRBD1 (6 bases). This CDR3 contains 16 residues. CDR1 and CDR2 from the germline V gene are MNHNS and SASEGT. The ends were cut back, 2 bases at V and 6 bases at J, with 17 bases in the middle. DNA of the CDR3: TGTGCCAGCAGTGAAAAAAGCAATAGCAGGGGTCAGCCCCAGCATTTT. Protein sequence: CASSEKSNSRGQPQHF.

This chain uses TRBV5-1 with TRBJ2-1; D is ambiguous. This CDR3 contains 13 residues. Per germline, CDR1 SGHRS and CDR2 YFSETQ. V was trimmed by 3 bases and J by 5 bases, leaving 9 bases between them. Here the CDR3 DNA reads TGCGCCAGCAGCTCCATGATGGACAATGAGCAGTTCTTC. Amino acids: CASSSMMDNEQFF.

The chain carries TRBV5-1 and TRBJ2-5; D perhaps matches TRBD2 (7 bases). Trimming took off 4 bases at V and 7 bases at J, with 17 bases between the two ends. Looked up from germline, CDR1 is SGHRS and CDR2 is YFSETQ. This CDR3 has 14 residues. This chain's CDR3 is CASSVGGQSGTQYF. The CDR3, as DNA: TGCGCCAGCAGCGTCGGGGGGCAGTCAGGGACCCAGTACTTC.

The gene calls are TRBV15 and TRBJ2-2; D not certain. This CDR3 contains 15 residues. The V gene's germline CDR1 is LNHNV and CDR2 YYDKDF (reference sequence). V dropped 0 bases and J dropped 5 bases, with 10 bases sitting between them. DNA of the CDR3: TGTGCCACCAGCAGAGAGCCCGTGGATACCGGGGAGCTGTTTTTT. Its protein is CATSREPVDTGELFF.

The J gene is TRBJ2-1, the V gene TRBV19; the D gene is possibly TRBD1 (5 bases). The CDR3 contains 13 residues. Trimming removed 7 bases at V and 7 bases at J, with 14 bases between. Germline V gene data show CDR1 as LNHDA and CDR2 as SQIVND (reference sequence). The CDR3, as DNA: TGTGCCAGTATGGGCAGGGCCGTAAATGAGCAGTTCTTC. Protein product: CASMGRAVNEQFF.

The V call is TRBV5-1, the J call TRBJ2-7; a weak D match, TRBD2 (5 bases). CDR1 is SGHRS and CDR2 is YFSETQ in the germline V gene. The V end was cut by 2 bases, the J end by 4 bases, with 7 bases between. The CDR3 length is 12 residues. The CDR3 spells CASSFSEYEQYF. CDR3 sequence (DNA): TGCGCCAGCAGCTTTAGCGAGTACGAGCAGTACTTC.

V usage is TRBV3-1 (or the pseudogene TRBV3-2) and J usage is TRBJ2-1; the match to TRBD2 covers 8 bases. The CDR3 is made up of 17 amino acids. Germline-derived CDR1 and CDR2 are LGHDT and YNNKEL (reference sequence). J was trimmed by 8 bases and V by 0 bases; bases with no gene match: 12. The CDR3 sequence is CASSQESRGLGRYEQFF. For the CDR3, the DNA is TGTGCCAGCAGCCAAGAGTCCAGGGGACTAGGGAGGTATGAGCAGTTCTTC.

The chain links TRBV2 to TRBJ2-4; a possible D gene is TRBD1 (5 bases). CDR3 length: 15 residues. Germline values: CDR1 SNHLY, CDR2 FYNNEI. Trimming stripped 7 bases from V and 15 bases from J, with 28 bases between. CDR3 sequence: CASTPPSDRGAFGYF. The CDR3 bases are TGTGCCAGCACCCCGCCGTCCGACAGAGGAGCCTTCGGGTACTTC.